The 25 T cell receptor beta chains given below trace back to one sample, sequenced in a study of T-cell reconstitution after alpha-beta-depleted transplantation in children. The TCRbeta library was prepared with unique molecular identifiers. TCRdb passed the PCR reads through MiXCR, listing each CDR3 protein once. The sample holds 400,000 to 450,000 distinct CDR3 sequences, roughly 43% seen once. This specimen consisted of PBMCs, obtained before TCRalphabeta/CD19-depleted stem cell transplant. The receptors derive from a girl aged 2-10 years with aplastic anemia, due to receive a stem cell transplant.

The rearrangement joins TRBV6-5 to TRBJ2-1, with D uncertain. V gave up 2 bases and J gave up 6 bases, with 14 bases separating them. The CDR3 sequence is 15 residues long. Germline V gene data show CDR1 as MNHEY and CDR2 as SVGAGI. The CDR3 nucleotides are TGTGCCAGCAGTTACGGTCGGACGTCTACCAATGAGCAGTTCTTC. Its protein is CASSYGRTSTNEQFF.

This clonotype is a singleton in its sample. This may be a read error, as it is one base from a much larger clone. The rearrangement uses TRBV7-9 and TRBJ1-2; D is undetermined. V lost 7 bases, J lost 3 bases, and 9 bases lay in between. This CDR3 contains 12 residues. CDR1 is SEHNR and CDR2 is FQNEAQ in the germline V gene (reference sequence). The CDR3 sequence: CASTSRDYGYTF. The DNA for the CDR3 is TGTGCCAGCACCAGTAGGGACTATGGCTACACCTTC. The full variable domain, rest sourced from reference TRBV7-9 and TRBJ1-2, is DTGVSQNPRHKITKRGQNVTFRCDPISEHNRLYWYRQTLGQGPEFLTYFQNEAQLEKSRLLSDRFSAERPKGSFSTLEIQRTEQGDSAMYLCASTSRDYGYTFGSGTRLTVV.

This sequence joins TRBV3-1 and TRBJ2-1; TRBD2 aligns across 7 bases. This CDR3 region has 14 residues. V was pared by 1 base and J by 6 bases, with 3 bases of the junction left unmatched. Germline V gene lookup returns CDR1 LGHDT and CDR2 YNNKEL (reference sequence). The CDR3 region has the DNA TGTGCCAGCAGCCAAGTAGCGGGTCGCAATGAGCAGTTCTTC. Its protein is CASSQVAGRNEQFF.

The V call is TRBV5-6, the J call TRBJ2-1; 8 bases fit TRBD2. The length of the CDR3 is 17 residues. Germline lookup yields CDR1 SGHDT and CDR2 YYEEEE. Germline trimming cut 5 bases from V and 10 bases from J; bases unmatched to any gene: 20. DNA for the CDR3: TGTGCCAGCAGTACTCGAACCGGGACTAGTTACGGGGGCGAGCAGTTCTTC. Its protein is CASSTRTGTSYGGEQFF.

V usage is TRBV29-1 and J usage is TRBJ2-5; D may match TRBD1 or TRBD2 (5 bases each). The CDR3 sequence is 12 residues long. V was trimmed by 8 bases and J by 3 bases, leaving 13 bases between them. CDR1 is SQVTM and CDR2 is ANQGSEA in the germline V gene. Here the CDR3 DNA reads TGCAGCCTCATTAGGGGAGAAGAGACCCAGTACTTC. This encodes CSLIRGEETQYF.

In this sample, this clonotype turned up many times. V usage is TRBV3-1 and J usage is TRBJ1-1; D perhaps matches TRBD1 (5 bases). The CDR3 totals 14 residues. V was clipped by 3 bases and J by 2 bases, with 10 bases between them. Germline V gene lookup returns CDR1 LGHDT and CDR2 YNNKEL (reference sequence). The CDR3 DNA reads as TGTGCCAGCAGCCAGGGACTAGTAAACACTGAAGCTTTCTTT. Translated: CASSQGLVNTEAFF.

The J gene is TRBJ1-1, the V gene TRBV5-6, with 9 bases fitting TRBD1. The CDR3 loop spans 14 amino acids. Germline lookup yields CDR1 SGHDT and CDR2 YYEEEE. The V gene end was trimmed by 0 bases and the J gene end by 4 bases; junction bases not matched to a gene: 1. This CDR3 is CASSLVGQGTEAFF. The CDR3 DNA follows: TGTGCCAGCAGCTTGGTGGGACAGGGCACTGAAGCTTTCTTT.

CDR3 in amino acids: CASSTGREGLNEQFF. The CDR3 bases are TGTGCCAGCAGCACGGGGCGGGAGGGCCTGAATGAGCAGTTCTTC. The rearrangement joins TRBV5-4 to TRBJ2-1, with 9 bases fitting TRBD2. Germline trimming cut 4 bases from V and 7 bases from J; bases unmatched to any gene: 9. The CDR3 length is 15 residues. The germline gives CDR1 SGHNT, CDR2 YYREEE (reference sequence). Looking up the rest from reference TRBV5-4 and TRBJ2-1 gives the full variable domain: ETGVTQSPTHLIKTRGQQVTLRCSSQSGHNTVSWYQQALGQGPQFIFQYYREEENGRGNFPPRFSGLQFPNYSSELNVNALELDDSALYLCASSTGREGLNEQFFGPGTRLTVL.

This clonotype turned up a few times. The CDR3 DNA follows: TGTGCCAGCAGAAGGACAGGGGCTGAGTCCTACGAGCAGTACTTC. It is translated as CASRRTGAESYEQYF. This rearrangement joins TRBV11-2 to TRBJ2-7; TRBD1 matches at 9 bases. This CDR3 is 15 amino acids long. The V gene's germline CDR1 is SGHAT and CDR2 FQNNGV. The J segment lost 1 base and the V segment lost 6 bases, leaving 7 bases of the junction unmatched.

The V gene is TRBV10-2, the J gene TRBJ1-5; 7 bases are shared with TRBD1. After removal of 8 bases from V and 0 bases from J, the junction contained 1 base not matched to a gene. Germline V gene data show CDR1 as WSHSY and CDR2 as SAAADI. The CDR3 contains 13 residues. CDR3 loop: CASAGGSNQPQHF. The CDR3 DNA follows: TGCGCCAGCGCAGGGGGTAGCAATCAGCCCCAGCATTTT.

The rearrangement links TRBV5-1 to TRBJ2-1; 9 nucleotides line up with TRBD2. V trimming: 2 bases; J trimming: 4 bases; junction bases outside the gene matches: 4. The CDR3 contains 15 residues. CDR1 and CDR2 from the germline V gene are SGHRS and YFSETQ. The DNA of the CDR3 is TGCGCCAGCAGCTTCGCTAGCGGGGTTTACAATGAGCAGTTCTTC. This gives the protein CASSFASGVYNEQFF.

This clonotype was recorded many times. The chain links TRBV10-3 to TRBJ1-1; D gene uncertain. The CDR3 covers 13 residues. Germline V CDR1 and CDR2: ENHRY, SYGVKD. V gave up 4 bases and J gave up 3 bases, with 9 bases separating them. Written as DNA, the CDR3 is TGTGCCATCAGTGGGGGAGGCCACACTGAAGCTTTCTTT. Its translation: CAISGGGHTEAFF.

The chain couples TRBV4-2 to TRBJ2-7; D perhaps matches TRBD2 (7 bases). Germline V gene sequence: CDR1 LGHNA, CDR2 YNFKEQ. CDR3 length equals 17 residues. The V end was cut by 0 bases, the J end by 2 bases, with 17 bases between. The CDR3 loop reads CASSQDGFGGGAYEQYF. CDR3 nucleotide sequence: TGTGCCAGCAGCCAAGATGGTTTTGGAGGGGGGGCCTACGAGCAGTACTTC.

This chain links TRBV5-1 with TRBJ2-1, with TRBD2 identical over 8 bases. The CDR3 contains 16 residues. The V segment lost 4 bases and the J segment 0 bases; nucleotides outside the gene matches: 6. Germline CDR1 SGHRS, CDR2 YFSETQ. The chain's CDR3 is CASSRPSGSSYNEQFF. The CDR3 DNA reads TGCGCCAGCAGCAGACCAAGCGGGAGCTCCTACAATGAGCAGTTCTTC.

The rearrangement uses TRBV4-2 and TRBJ2-2; D unclear. Germline lookup yields CDR1 LGHNA and CDR2 YNFKEQ. The ends were cut back, 0 bases at V and 3 bases at J, with 11 bases in the middle. This CDR3 contains 16 residues. The CDR3 DNA reads TGTGCCAGCAGCCAAGAACGAATGAGATACACCGGGGAGCTGTTTTTT. Translating it yields CASSQERMRYTGELFF.

This clonotype appeared many times. The CDR3 DNA reads TGCAGCGTCGGAGGGACAAATTATGGCTACACCTTC. It yields the protein CSVGGTNYGYTF. This sequence joins TRBV29-1 and TRBJ1-2, with D possibly matching TRBD1 (6 bases). V was cut by 6 bases and J by 5 bases, with 13 bases left in between. The CDR3 is made up of 12 amino acids. The germline V gene encodes CDR1 SQVTM and CDR2 ANQGSEA.

The chain has TRBV27 and TRBJ1-6; the D gene is possibly TRBD1 (5 bases). The CDR3 runs 12 residues. Trimming stripped 7 bases from V and 12 bases from J, with 13 bases between. CDR1 is MNHEY and CDR2 is SMNVEV in the germline V gene (reference sequence). The CDR3 nucleotides read TGTGCCAGCACCTTCACTGGGGGACCCCTCCACTTT. As protein: CASTFTGGPLHF.

This clonotype was recorded only once. The chain is built from TRBV21-1 and TRBJ2-7; TRBD1, the table's D call, lacks a check against the DNA. TRBV21-1 corresponds to a pseudogene. The CDR3 length is 14 residues. In DNA, the CDR3 is TGTGCCAGCAGCGAACCCGGCGGCTCCTACGAGCAGTACTTC. It codes for CASSEPGGSYEQYF.

This clonotype appeared a few times. This chain joins TRBV9 and TRBJ2-3; D is uncertain. Germline V gives CDR1 SGDLS, CDR2 YYNGEE. The CDR3 runs 14 residues. V lost 2 bases and J 2 bases, leaving 9 bases between the germline ends. The CDR3 region has the DNA TGTGCCAGCAGCGTCCAGCAAGTCACAGATACGCAGTATTTT. Translation: CASSVQQVTDTQYF.

The rearrangement uses TRBV7-9 and TRBJ2-7; D is unresolved. The V end was cut by 1 base, the J end by 6 bases, with 13 bases between. CDR3 length: 14 residues. Germline V CDR1 and CDR2: SEHNR, FQNEAQ (reference sequence). CDR3 bases: TGTGCCAGCAGCTTAGTAGGGTCAGGCACCGAGCAGTACTTC. Protein: CASSLVGSGTEQYF.

This chain connects TRBV5-1 to TRBJ1-1, with D possibly matching TRBD1 (6 bases). The germline V gene encodes CDR1 SGHRS and CDR2 YFSETQ. V lost 1 base and J lost 3, with 13 bases in between. This CDR3 is 15 amino acids long. The CDR3 DNA reads as TGCGCCAGCAGCTTGTCCCCAGGGGAGGACACTGAAGCTTTCTTT. As protein: CASSLSPGEDTEAFF.

The J gene is TRBJ2-2, the V gene TRBV9; D is uncertain. V lost 0 bases to trimming and J lost 6 bases, with 3 bases between them. The CDR3 spans 12 residues. Germline lookup yields CDR1 SGDLS and CDR2 YYNGEE. In DNA, the CDR3 is TGTGCCAGCAGCGTAGGCCCCGGGGAGCTGTTTTTT. Protein sequence: CASSVGPGELFF.

This clonotype was recorded a few times. The V and J genes are TRBV20-1 and TRBJ1-5; no clear D. V was pared by 3 bases and J by 1 base, with 16 bases between. The CDR3 contains 16 residues. Germline V gene lookup returns CDR1 DFQATT and CDR2 SNEGSKA (reference sequence). The CDR3 is CSASFGMGMSNQPQHF. CDR3 nucleotides: TGCAGTGCTAGTTTCGGTATGGGTATGAGCAATCAGCCCCAGCATTTT.

Concerning this clonotype itself: Mismatch with germline at one junction end may stem from a read error. This chain joins TRBV28 and TRBJ1-1, with D possibly being TRBD1 (5 bases). This CDR3 has 16 residues. Germline CDR1 is MDHEN and CDR2 is SYDVKM. The CDR3 reads CASILRQGWGDTEAFF. In nucleotides, the CDR3 is TGTGCCAGCATTTTACGGCAGGGCTGGGGAGACACTGAAGCTTTCTTT. The full variable domain, with the rest looked up from reference TRBV28 and TRBJ1-1, is DVKVTQSSRYLVKRTGEKVFLECVQDMDHENMFWYRQDPGLGLRLIYFSYDVKMKEKGDIPEGYSVSREKKERFSLILESASTNQTSMYLCASILRQGWGDTEAFFGQGTRLTVV.

V and J are TRBV29-1 and TRBJ2-6; 8 nucleotides match TRBD1. The germline V gene has CDR1 SQVTM and CDR2 ANQGSEA. V was pared by 7 bases and J by 0 bases, with 11 bases of the junction left unmatched. The CDR3 length is 17 residues. The CDR3 nucleotides are TGCAGCGCCGCCGACAGGGGAGGCCACTCTGGGGCCAACGTCCTGACTTTC. Its protein product is CSAADRGGHSGANVLTF.